This T cell receptor beta chain comes out of a study of spatial heterogeneity in lung cancer. Study context: Around 25 months after resection was the median timing of the follow-up PBMC samples, which were sequenced when available. Study-level points and caveats: Expanded tumor TCRs that were ubiquitous appeared in blood more at resection than follow-up.

TCRdb fed the 5' RACE reads into MiXCR, producing one record per CDR3 protein. The sample lists under 150,000 distinct CDR3 sequences; 12% were seen once. The time point was: blood at routine non-recurrence follow-up after resection. The authors sequenced whole RNA from tumor, nontumor lung or frozen PBMC without sorting. Per germline, CDR1 SGDLS and CDR2 YYNGEE. With 0 bases removed from V and 4 bases from J, the gap between germline ends came to 14 bases. The CDR3 extends over 15 amino acids. Concerning this clonotype: What it recognizes is unknown.

The chain links TRBV9 to TRBJ2-7, with D possibly matching TRBD2 (6 bases). Specimen: PBMCs, collected at follow-up. The clonotype comes from a male donor with early-stage non-small cell lung cancer. CDR3 bases: TGTGCCAGCAGCGTAGCGGGAGCTGCAATTTACGAGCAGTACTTC. Its protein is CASSVAGAAIYEQYF.